One sample yielded the 19 T cell receptor beta chains listed below, sequenced in a study of PD-1 blockade in mismatch repair-deficient tumors. Some clones are missing from TCRdb's copy, which holds only in-frame ones; the method was immunoSEQ multiplex PCR. The sample lists 100,000 to 150,000 clones; about 85% were seen once. The sample here was peripheral blood, taken 44 weeks after starting pembrolizumab. The receptors stem from an adult with mismatch repair-deficient cancer.

The rearrangement joins TRBV27 to TRBJ2-7; 7 bases line up with TRBD1. Germline CDR1 MNHEY, CDR2 SMNVEV (reference sequence). This CDR3 region has 14 residues. V was clipped by 5 bases and J by 0 bases; unmatched bases: 4. Here the CDR3 DNA reads TGTGCCAGCAGTAGGAGACAGGGCTCCTACGAGCAGTACTTC. It translates to CASSRRQGSYEQYF.

This clone was picked up a small number of times. The rearrangement links TRBV7-6 to TRBJ2-5; a weak D match, TRBD2 (7 bases). The CDR3 contains 15 residues. CDR1 SGHVS and CDR2 FNYEAQ come from the germline V gene. Trimming removed 5 bases at V and 2 bases at J, with 15 bases between. The CDR3 sequence: CASSTLGGGQETQYF. The CDR3 nucleotides read TGTGCCAGCAGCACCCTGGGAGGGGGACAAGAGACCCAGTACTTC.

The chain is built from TRBV6-1 and TRBJ2-7, with 7 bases aligning to TRBD1. Germline CDR1 is MNHNS and CDR2 is SASEGT. This CDR3 region has 15 residues. The J segment lost 5 bases and the V segment lost 4 bases, leaving 11 bases of the junction unmatched. In DNA, the CDR3 is TGTGCCAGCAGTGGTCGACAGGGCGGGTTCGACGAGCAGTACTTC. Translation: CASSGRQGGFDEQYF.

As DNA, the CDR3 is TGTGCCAGCAGCTCCGGAACCAGGACAGGGGTCGGCACTGAAGCTTTCTTT. Protein product: CASSSGTRTGVGTEAFF. V gene TRBV7-8 combines with J gene TRBJ1-1; TRBD1 aligns across 9 bases. The trim removed 4 bases at V and 4 bases at J, leaving 13 bases unmatched. This CDR3 is built from 17 residues. Germline CDR1 is SGHVS and CDR2 is FQNEAQ.

The chain combines TRBV5-4 with TRBJ2-2, with unresolved D. Trimming shortened V by 4 bases and J by 6 bases, and 13 bases separated the two germline ends. The length of the CDR3 is 14 residues. CDR1 and CDR2 from the germline V gene are SGHNT and YYREEE (reference sequence). The CDR3 is CASSPLPVAGELFF. In DNA, the CDR3 is TGTGCCAGCAGCCCCCTACCTGTCGCCGGGGAGCTGTTTTTT. Variable domain in full (rest from reference TRBV5-4 and TRBJ2-2): ETGVTQSPTHLIKTRGQQVTLRCSSQSGHNTVSWYQQALGQGPQFIFQYYREEENGRGNFPPRFSGLQFPNYSSELNVNALELDDSALYLCASSPLPVAGELFFGEGSRLTVL.

The J gene is TRBJ2-3, the V gene TRBV10-3; TRBD2 aligns across 7 bases. The CDR3 length is 16 residues. CDR1 and CDR2 (germline): ENHRY, SYGVKD. Unmatched junction bases numbered 13, after V lost 8 bases and J lost 2 bases. The CDR3 nucleotides are TGTGCCATCGACGGGGTGGGAGCGGGACCCACAGATACGCAGTATTTT. Its protein is CAIDGVGAGPTDTQYF.

The chain is built from TRBV19 and TRBJ2-3; TRBD2 matches 10 bases. The length of the CDR3 is 15 residues. Unmatched junction bases numbered 4, after V lost 5 bases and J lost 2 bases. The germline CDR1 and CDR2 sequences are LNHDA and SQIVND (reference sequence). CDR3 bases: TGTGCCAGTAGTCCTAGCGGGGGCTCCACAGATACGCAGTATTTT. This sequence encodes CASSPSGGSTDTQYF.

This chain connects TRBV11-1 to TRBJ2-7, with D unclear. The CDR3 loop spans 13 amino acids. The V gene lost 5 bases and the J gene lost 4 bases, with 12 bases spanning the gap. Germline CDR1 is SGHAT and CDR2 is FQDESV (reference sequence). In DNA form, the CDR3 reads TGTGCCAGCAGCCCGAATGACGGGTACGAGCAGTACTTC. Translation: CASSPNDGYEQYF.

This clone appeared once. This sequence joins TRBV5-1 and TRBJ2-6; tentative D call: TRBD1 (6 bases). This CDR3 has 15 amino acids. In germline, CDR1 is SGHRS, CDR2 YFSETQ. The ends were cut back, 4 bases at V and 13 bases at J, with 21 bases in the middle. CDR3 sequence reads: CASSPVQGLSKVLTF. CDR3 nucleotide sequence: TGCGCCAGCAGCCCCGTGCAGGGGCTCTCTAAAGTCCTGACTTTC.

The chain combines TRBV11-2 with TRBJ1-3; 7 positions agree with TRBD1. The germline gives CDR1 SGHAT, CDR2 FQNNGV. Trimming removed 1 base from V and 0 bases from J; junction bases left unmatched: 0. CDR3 length equals 15 residues. The CDR3 DNA sequence: TGTGCCAGCAGCTTAGGACAGGGCTCTGGAAACACCATATATTTT. Amino acid sequence: CASSLGQGSGNTIYF.

The chain links TRBV19 to TRBJ2-7, with a weak D call TRBD2 (6 bases). Per the germline V gene, CDR1 is LNHDA and CDR2 is SQIVND (reference sequence). Trimming shortened V by 0 bases and J by 2 bases, and 14 bases separated the two germline ends. The CDR3 consists of 16 residues. The CDR3 spells CASSIDMGGPTYEQYF. Here the CDR3 DNA reads TGTGCCAGTAGTATAGATATGGGGGGACCTACCTACGAGCAGTACTTC.

V and J are TRBV11-2 and TRBJ2-7; 9 bases line up with TRBD2. V lost 1 base and J lost 7; bases outside the gene matches: 8. The germline gives CDR1 SGHAT, CDR2 FQNNGV. CDR3 length: 15 residues. The CDR3 nucleotides are TGTGCCAGCAGCTTAGGCGAGGTAGCGGGAGATGAGCAGTACTTC. Translating it yields CASSLGEVAGDEQYF.

This clone was found a few times. This rearrangement joins TRBV6-1 to TRBJ1-2, with a possible D match to TRBD1 (5 bases). Germline-derived CDR1 and CDR2 are MNHNS and SASEGT. The germline V and J ends were trimmed by 8 bases and 4 bases, with 11 bases remaining between them. CDR3 size: 12 residues. The CDR3 nucleotides are TGTGCCAGCCCGGGGCGGGGCTATGGCTACACCTTC. The encoded protein is CASPGRGYGYTF.

The chain is built from TRBV28 and TRBJ2-7; 8 bases are a match to TRBD1. The CDR3 loop spans 16 amino acids. From germline, CDR1 is MDHEN and CDR2 SYDVKM. V shed 4 bases and J 3 bases; nucleotides not matched to a gene: 11. CDR3 amino acids: CASSSQDRVRVYEQYF. CDR3 DNA: TGTGCCAGCAGTTCACAGGACAGGGTGCGTGTCTACGAGCAGTACTTC.

V gene TRBV11-3 combines with J gene TRBJ2-1; 7 bases agree with TRBD1. Germline CDR1 and CDR2: SGHNT and YENEEA. The V gene end was trimmed by 4 bases and the J gene end by 9 bases; junction bases not matched to a gene: 12. This CDR3 is built from 15 residues. The CDR3 loop reads CASSSGTAGDGEQFF. In DNA form, the CDR3 reads TGTGCCAGCAGCTCAGGGACAGCCGGGGACGGTGAGCAGTTCTTC.

V gene TRBV4-3 combines with J gene TRBJ2-7; perhaps D is TRBD1 or TRBD2 (5 bases each). CDR1 is LGHNA, CDR2 YSLEER, per germline. This CDR3 contains 17 residues. V dropped 0 bases and J dropped 3 bases, with 18 bases sitting between them. CDR3 coding DNA: TGCGCCAGCAGCCAAGAAGTGGTAGCCCTTGGGGGCTACGAGCAGTACTTC. It yields the protein CASSQEVVALGGYEQYF.

This chain's CDR3 is CASSLRTSGSSYNEQFF. The CDR3 nucleotides are TGTGCCAGCAGTCTTAGAACTAGCGGGAGCTCCTACAATGAGCAGTTCTTC. The chain recombines TRBV13 with TRBJ2-1; 11 bases fit TRBD2. Germline V gene data show CDR1 as PRHDT and CDR2 as FYEKMQ (reference sequence). V shed 6 bases, J shed 0 bases, and the junction held 7 bases outside the gene matches. This CDR3 contains 17 residues. The full variable domain, completed using reference TRBV13 and TRBJ2-1, is AAGVIQSPRHLIKEKRETATLKCYPIPRHDTVYWYQQGPGQDPQFLISFYEKMQSDKGSIPDRFSAQQFSDYHSELNMSSLELGDSALYFCASSLRTSGSSYNEQFFGPGTRLTVL.

The chain carries TRBV5-4 and TRBJ1-2, with a tentative D call TRBD1 (5 bases). V gave up 0 bases and J gave up 4 bases, with 16 bases separating them. Germline CDR1 SGHNT, CDR2 YYREEE (reference sequence). This CDR3 is 16 amino acids long. As DNA, the CDR3 is TGTGCCAGCAGCTTGGAACCCGGGGCCCCTAGCTATGGCTACACCTTC. It is translated as CASSLEPGAPSYGYTF.

This rearrangement joins TRBV5-1 to TRBJ1-1, with D unclear. CDR3 length: 11 residues. In germline, CDR1 is SGHRS, CDR2 YFSETQ. V gave up 3 bases and J gave up 10 bases, with 10 bases separating them. The CDR3 loop reads CASSSGERAFF. The DNA for the CDR3 is TGCGCCAGCAGCTCTGGGGAGAGAGCTTTCTTT. Combining the CDR3 with reference TRBV5-1 and TRBJ1-1 gives the whole variable domain KAGVTQTPRYLIKTRGQQVTLSCSPISGHRSVSWYQQTPGQGLQFLFEYFSETQRNKGNFPGRFSGRQFSNSRSEMNVSTLELGDSALYLCASSSGERAFFGQGTRLTVV.